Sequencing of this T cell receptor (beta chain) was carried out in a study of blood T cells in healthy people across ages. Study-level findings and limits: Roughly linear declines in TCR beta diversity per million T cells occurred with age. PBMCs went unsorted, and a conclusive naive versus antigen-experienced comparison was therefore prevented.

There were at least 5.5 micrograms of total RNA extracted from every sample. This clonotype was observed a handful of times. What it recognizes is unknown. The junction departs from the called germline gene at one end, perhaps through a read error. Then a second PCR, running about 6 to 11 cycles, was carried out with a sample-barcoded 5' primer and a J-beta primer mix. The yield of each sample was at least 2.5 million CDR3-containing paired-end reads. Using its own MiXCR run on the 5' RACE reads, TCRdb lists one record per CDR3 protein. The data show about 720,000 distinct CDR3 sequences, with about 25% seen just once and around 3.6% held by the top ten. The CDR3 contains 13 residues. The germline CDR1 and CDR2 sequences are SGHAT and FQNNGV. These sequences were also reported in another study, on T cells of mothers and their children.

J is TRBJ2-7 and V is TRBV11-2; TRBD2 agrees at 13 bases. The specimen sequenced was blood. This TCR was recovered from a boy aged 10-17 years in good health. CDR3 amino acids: CASSLEFGLAGEF. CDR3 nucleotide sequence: TGTGCCAGCAGCTTAGAATTCGGACTAGCGGGAGAATTC. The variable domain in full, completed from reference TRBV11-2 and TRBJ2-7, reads EAGVAQSPRYKIIEKRQSVAFWCNPISGHATLYWYQQILGQGPKLLIQFQNNGVVDDSQLPKDRFSAERLKGVDSTLKIQPAKLEDSAVYLCASSLEFGLAGEFGPGTRLTVT.